This TCR beta chain emerged from a study of neurological immune-mediated disorders. Volunteers from a blood bank in Maryland, USA, constituted the healthy controls. Preparation of the unsorted libraries drew on 2 million PBMCs stored at -80 C. The cDNA was generated through 5'RACE incorporating 10-nucleotide random UMIs. TCRdb reprocessed the 5' RACE reads with MiXCR, giving one entry per CDR3 protein. The repertoire has around 14,000 distinct CDR3 sequences, about 10% of them found once; the top ten carry around 23%. General study findings and limits: The highest TCR clonal expansion occurred in HTLV-1-associated myelopathy; multiple sclerosis fell below healthy controls.

This clonotype has at least ten counts. The antigen remains unidentified. V lost 2 bases and J lost 10, with 13 bases in between. The CDR3 length is 13 residues. Germline V gene sequence: CDR1 SGHRS, CDR2 YFSETQ. The chain recombines TRBV5-1 with TRBJ2-1; TRBD2 is a possible D gene (6 bases). The TCR comes from a woman in her thirties or forties in good health. Material for sequencing was PBMCs. Here the CDR3 DNA reads TGCGCCAGCAGCTTCCCCCGACTAGGCGAGCAGTTCTTC. Translating it yields CASSFPRLGEQFF.